This TCR beta chain originates from a study of high-grade serous ovarian cancer treatment subgroups. About the study: On average, just over 14,000 reads and 6,000 to 8,000 unique TCR beta rearrangements were obtained per sample.

Tumor samples were obtained before definitive surgery or chemotherapy. Turning to this clone: Its target is unknown.

General study findings and limits: Tumors within one patient showed repertoire similarity of about 0.095 to 0.79. Only CDR3 was analyzed; CDR1 and CDR2 were not. Clonal relatedness tracked neoantigen level, and by trend copy number and mutation load.

The assay was immunoSEQ multiplex PCR, and TCRdb's table has in-frame clones only and misses some. The repertoire includes over 1,500 clones, roughly 80% of them detected once, and roughly an eighth sits in the top ten. Source material: tumor tissue. This sequence originates from a human donor with high-grade serous ovarian cancer.

The CDR3 spells CASSQASGGTGNEQFF. The CDR3 region has the DNA TGTGCCAGCAGCCAAGCTAGCGGGGGTACTGGCAATGAGCAGTTCTTC. The V and J genes are TRBV4-2 and TRBJ2-1; 10 positions agree with TRBD2. The V and J ends lost 1 base and 6 bases, in that order; junction bases with no gene match: 6. CDR1 and CDR2 (germline): LGHNA, YNFKEQ. The CDR3 sequence is 16 residues long.